This T cell receptor beta chain emerged from a study of cytomegalovirus exposure and HLA in healthy donors. 60 Vbeta and 13 Jbeta primers were used in PCR. TCRdb's copy holds only in-frame clones and misses some; the assay was immunoSEQ multiplex PCR. The repertoire holds 110,000 to 150,000 clones, roughly 82% seen once, with around 7% in the top ten. The germline V gene encodes CDR1 SNHLY and CDR2 FYNNEI. The CDR3 covers 14 residues. The sequence was collected from a man aged 25-40 years in good health and CMV-seronegative. This rearrangement joins TRBV2 to TRBJ2-5; D perhaps matches TRBD1 (5 bases). With the DNA end fitting TRBJ2-7 better, the J assignment may be wrong. Source material: PBMCs. The DNA for the CDR3 is TGTGCCAGCAGTCTCAACAGGTTCTCCTACGAGCAGTACTTC. Protein product: CASSLNRFSYEQYF.